The 16 T cell receptor beta chains below were found in one sample sequenced in a study of regulatory and conventional T cells in RAG deficiency. Sequencing used immunoSEQ multiplex PCR; TCRdb keeps in-frame clones, though not all of them. The sample contains roughly 35,000 clones, around nine tenths of which appear only once. These data were likewise used in another study, on regulatory T cells. That paper states: Amplification used 52 TRBV primers and 13 TRBJ primers.

The sequenced sample was CD8+ T cells sorted from blood. These receptors all come from a human donor in good health.

The V gene is TRBV6-5, the J gene TRBJ2-1, with 8 bases that match TRBD2. V lost 6 bases, J lost 3 bases, and 7 bases stayed unmatched. The CDR3 runs 15 residues. The V gene's germline CDR1 is MNHEY and CDR2 SVGAGI. The CDR3 DNA reads TGTGCCAGCAGAATCGGGACTAGACACTACAATGAGCAGTTCTTC. Its protein product is CASRIGTRHYNEQFF.

This clone was recorded a few times. The chain recombines TRBV18 with TRBJ2-3; the match to TRBD1 covers 7 bases. Germline V gives CDR1 KGHSH, CDR2 LQKENI. V lost 6 bases to trimming and J lost 0 bases; unmatched junction nucleotides: 12. The CDR3 covers 17 residues. The CDR3 sequence: CASSPLDRISSTDTQYF. The CDR3 DNA is TGTGCCAGCTCTCCGTTGGACAGGATCTCTAGCACAGATACGCAGTATTTT.

CDR3 sequence reads: CASSLASASSYNEQFF. The DNA of the CDR3 is TGTGCCAGCAGCCTCGCCTCCGCGAGCTCCTACAATGAGCAGTTCTTC. J is TRBJ2-1 and V is TRBV28; D not certain. V lost 6 bases and J lost 0, with 15 bases in between. Germline V CDR1 and CDR2: MDHEN, SYDVKM. This CDR3 has 16 residues.

The CDR3 DNA reads TGCAGTGCTAGAGATGCGGACGAGCAGTACTTC. Protein: CSARDADEQYF. The chain has TRBV20-1 and TRBJ2-5, with unresolved D. The DNA end is more similar to TRBJ2-7, so the J call may be wrong. In germline, CDR1 is DFQATT, CDR2 SNEGSKA (reference sequence). There are 11 residues in the CDR3.

The rearrangement links TRBV19 to TRBJ2-5; 9 positions match TRBD2. In germline, CDR1 is LNHDA, CDR2 SQIVND (reference sequence). The CDR3 spans 14 residues. Trimming cost V 10 bases and J 5 bases; bases outside gene matches: 11. In DNA form, the CDR3 reads TGTGCCACCATGGCGGGGGGGCCGATGGAGACCCAGTACTTC. It encodes CATMAGGPMETQYF. The full variable domain, with the rest looked up from reference TRBV19 and TRBJ2-5, is DGGITQSPKYLFRKEGQNVTLSCEQNLNHDAMYWYRQDPGQGLRLIYYSQIVNDFQKGDIAEGYSVSREKKESFPLTVTSAQKNPTAFYLCATMAGGPMETQYFGPGTRLLVL.

The table lists this clone with a count of one. V is TRBV5-6 and J is TRBJ2-2; possible D gene TRBD1, 6 bases. The CDR3 length is 16 residues. V was pared by 0 bases and J by 1 base, with 10 bases between. Germline assignment: CDR1 SGHDT and CDR2 YYEEEE. CDR3 sequence: CASSLVQGWNTGELFF. Here the CDR3 DNA reads TGTGCCAGCAGCTTGGTCCAGGGGTGGAACACCGGGGAGCTGTTTTTT. Supplemented by reference TRBV5-6 and TRBJ2-2, the full variable domain reads DAGVTQSPTHLIKTRGQQVTLRCSPKSGHDTVSWYQQALGQGPQFIFQYYEEEERQRGNFPDRFSGHQFPNYSSELNVNALLLGDSALYLCASSLVQGWNTGELFFGEGSRLTVL.

The V gene is TRBV19, the J gene TRBJ1-5, with D perhaps matching TRBD1 (5 bases). CDR1 is LNHDA, CDR2 SQIVND, per germline (reference sequence). Trimming shortened V by 3 bases and J by 3 bases, and 12 bases separated the two germline ends. The CDR3 runs 15 residues. The CDR3 here is CASSIGQGANQPQHF. CDR3 DNA: TGTGCCAGTAGTATTGGCCAGGGTGCCAATCAGCCCCAGCATTTT.

The V call is TRBV19, the J call TRBJ2-2; 10 bases align to TRBD2. V gave up 5 bases and J gave up 4 bases; unmatched junction bases: 4. This CDR3 is built from 15 residues. The germline V gene has CDR1 LNHDA and CDR2 SQIVND (reference sequence). CDR3 sequence: CASSELAGATGELFF. CDR3 DNA sequence: TGTGCCAGTAGTGAGCTAGCGGGAGCCACCGGGGAGCTGTTTTTT. The variable domain in full, with the rest retrieved from reference TRBV19 and TRBJ2-2, is DGGITQSPKYLFRKEGQNVTLSCEQNLNHDAMYWYRQDPGQGLRLIYYSQIVNDFQKGDIAEGYSVSREKKESFPLTVTSAQKNPTAFYLCASSELAGATGELFFGEGSRLTVL.

The chain is built from TRBV27 and TRBJ2-5; D might be TRBD2 (5 bases). The J call may be wrong; the DNA end is better matched by TRBJ2-7. Germline lookup yields CDR1 MNHEY and CDR2 SMNVEV (reference sequence). The CDR3 is made up of 17 amino acids. The CDR3 protein is CASSFRPAGLNPHEQYF. The CDR3 DNA follows: TGTGCCAGCAGTTTTCGCCCGGCAGGACTCAATCCCCACGAGCAGTACTTC.

This CDR3 reads CASSVEDVSPLHF. CDR3 DNA sequence: TGTGCCAGCAGCGTAGAAGACGTTTCACCCCTCCACTTT. The chain is built from TRBV9 and TRBJ1-6; no clear D gene. The CDR3 has 13 residues. V was shortened by 0 bases and J by 9 bases, with 7 bases between the two germline ends. Germline loops: CDR1 SGDLS, CDR2 YYNGEE.

The V call is TRBV29-1, the J call TRBJ2-5; D may match TRBD1 or TRBD2 (7 bases each). Deletions cut 4 bases from V and 9 bases from J, with 18 bases between. Germline assignment: CDR1 SQVTM and CDR2 ANQGSEA. The CDR3 loop spans 13 amino acids. The chain's CDR3 is CSVVTSPRGAQYF. CDR3 coding DNA: TGCAGCGTTGTGACTAGCCCCAGGGGGGCCCAGTACTTC.

This chain links TRBV28 with TRBJ1-2; D is uncertain. Germline V CDR1 and CDR2: MDHEN, SYDVKM. V lost 5 bases, J lost 7 bases, and 11 bases lay in between. CDR3 length: 12 amino acids. The CDR3 DNA is TGTGCCAGCAGTCGGGAGCCCACTGGCTACACCTTC. It translates to CASSREPTGYTF.

This clone was detected only a few times. The V call is TRBV19, the J call TRBJ2-7; D gene unclear. Germline V lookup: CDR1 LNHDA, CDR2 SQIVND (reference sequence). Trimming removed 3 bases from V and 5 bases from J, with 11 bases in between. This CDR3 comprises 13 residues. This CDR3 reads CASSIVALDEQYF. CDR3 nucleotide sequence: TGTGCCAGTAGTATTGTGGCGCTAGACGAGCAGTACTTC.

The rearrangement uses TRBV6-5 and TRBJ1-4; D is uncertain. Germline V lookup: CDR1 MNHEY, CDR2 SVGAGI. There are 15 residues in the CDR3. The ends were cut back, 4 bases at V and 2 bases at J, with 11 bases in the middle. CDR3 region: CASSLAGRTNEKLFF. The CDR3 nucleotides read TGTGCCAGCAGTTTGGCGGGAAGGACTAATGAAAAACTGTTTTTT.

V is TRBV11-3 and J is TRBJ2-1; 9 bases line up with TRBD2. Germline CDR1 reads SGHNT; CDR2 reads YENEEA. The trim removed 5 bases at V and 7 bases at J, leaving 15 bases unmatched. The CDR3 has 17 amino acids. The CDR3 region is CASSPGGGLAGKNEQFF. The CDR3 DNA is TGTGCCAGCAGCCCCGGGGGGGGGCTAGCGGGGAAAAATGAGCAGTTCTTC.

The chain employs TRBV6-1 and TRBJ1-5; tentatively, D is TRBD1 (5 bases). In germline, CDR1 is MNHNS, CDR2 SASEGT. V lost 2 bases and J lost 6, with 11 bases in between. This CDR3 is 14 amino acids long. CDR3 in DNA: TGTGCCAGCAGTGAAAGGGGCCAGGGTCAGCCCCAGCATTTT. It specifies CASSERGQGQPQHF.